A selection of T cell receptor beta chains follows, all from one sample in a study of neoadjuvant nivolumab and ipilimumab in lung cancer. The data were produced by immunoSEQ multiplex PCR, yet TCRdb's version contains in-frame clones alone and is incomplete. The repertoire consists of thousands of clones, with roughly four fifths occurring once and the leading ten covering 5.2%. The source material was normal lung tissue adjacent to the tumor, sampled after neoadjuvant nivolumab, alone or with ipilimumab, at or shortly before surgery. The receptor source for this set is an adult with non-small cell lung cancer. Some clones in this sample may be carry-over from other donors' samples. Each CDR3 is given with its conserved first and last residue. The D gene is left open where the match is weak. Clone sizes are given selectively: once, few, many, or a class where the clone is expanded.

J gene: TRBJ2-7
clone size: few
D gene: TRBD2
V gene: TRBV9
CDR3 DNA: TGTGCCAGCAGCGTAGGGTTGCGGGAGGACTCCTACGAGCAGTACTTC
CDR3 protein: CASSVGLREDSYEQYF

J gene: TRBJ1-1
clone size: NA
D gene: NA
V gene: TRBV6-1
CDR3 DNA: TGTGCCAGCAGCCTTCAGGGAATGAACACTGAAGCTTTCTTT
CDR3 protein: CASSLQGMNTEAFF

J gene: TRBJ1-6
clone size: NA
D gene: TRBD1
V gene: TRBV28
CDR3 DNA: TGTGCCAGCAGTTTAGTGACAGGGGACCAGTCACCCCTCCACTTT
CDR3 protein: CASSLVTGDQSPLHF

J gene: TRBJ1-5
clone size: few
D gene: NA
V gene: TRBV6-5
CDR3 DNA: TGTGCCAGCAGTCTCTGGCCGAGGGCCGATCAGCCCCAGCATTTT
CDR3 protein: CASSLWPRADQPQHF

J gene: TRBJ2-1
clone size: NA
D gene: TRBD1
V gene: TRBV5-1
CDR3 DNA: TGCGCCAGCAGCTTGGACCCCGGGACAGGGGTCGTGCAGGGGCAGTTCTTC
CDR3 protein: CASSLDPGTGVVQGQFF

J gene: TRBJ1-1
clone size: NA
D gene: NA
V gene: TRBV6-1
CDR3 DNA: TGTGCCAGCAGACTGGGGGGGAGTGGGAACACTGAAGCTTTCTTT
CDR3 protein: CASRLGGSGNTEAFF

J gene: TRBJ1-5
clone size: once
D gene: NA
V gene: TRBV7-9
CDR3 DNA: TGTGCCAGCAGCCCCTCCGGTAATAGCAATCAGCCCCAGCATTTT
CDR3 protein: CASSPSGNSNQPQHF

J gene: TRBJ1-6
clone size: NA
D gene: TRBD1
V gene: TRBV7-9
CDR3 DNA: TGTGCCAGCAGCAGGACAGGGATGAATTCACCCCTCCACTTT
CDR3 protein: CASSRTGMNSPLHF

J gene: TRBJ1-1
clone size: NA
D gene: TRBD1
V gene: TRBV11-3
CDR3 DNA: TGTGCCAGCAGCCGCGGGACAGGGCTGGATGAAGCTTTCTTT
CDR3 protein: CASSRGTGLDEAFF

J gene: TRBJ1-3
clone size: few
D gene: NA
V gene: TRBV2
CDR3 DNA: TGTGCCAGCAGGATAGAGGGACTCCACGGAAACACCATATATTTT
CDR3 protein: CASRIEGLHGNTIYF

J gene: TRBJ2-1
clone size: NA
D gene: NA
V gene: TRBV11-3
CDR3 DNA: TGTGCCAGCTCGACACCCTACAATGAGCAGTTCTTC
CDR3 protein: CASSTPYNEQFF

J gene: TRBJ2-7
clone size: NA
D gene: NA
V gene: TRBV11-1
CDR3 DNA: TGTGCCAGCAGCTCCACCGCCACAGGGACGGGTACCTACGAGCAGTACTTC
CDR3 protein: CASSSTATGTGTYEQYF

J gene: TRBJ2-1
clone size: NA
D gene: TRBD1
V gene: TRBV29-1
CDR3 DNA: TGCAGCGTTGAAGGATTACAGGGGTCCTACAATGAGCAGTTCTTC
CDR3 protein: CSVEGLQGSYNEQFF

J gene: TRBJ2-7
clone size: NA
D gene: NA
V gene: TRBV2
CDR3 DNA: TGTGCCAGCCTGGGGCAGTCTTACGAGCAGTACTTC
CDR3 protein: CASLGQSYEQYF

J gene: TRBJ1-1
clone size: NA
D gene: NA
V gene: TRBV11-2
CDR3 DNA: TGTGCCAGCAGCCACGCTGCGGGTCTCGGGTTT
CDR3 protein: CASSHAAGLGF

J gene: TRBJ2-7
clone size: NA
D gene: NA
V gene: TRBV30
CDR3 DNA: TGTGCCTGGAGTGTACTAACTAGTTCTGGCGAGCAGTACTTC
CDR3 protein: CAWSVLTSSGEQYF

J gene: TRBJ1-1
clone size: NA
D gene: NA
V gene: TRBV2
CDR3 DNA: TGTGCCAGCAGTGGGGACGGGAACACTGAAGCTTTCTTT
CDR3 protein: CASSGDGNTEAFF

J gene: TRBJ2-1
clone size: NA
D gene: NA
V gene: TRBV2
CDR3 DNA: TGTGCCAGCCGTGGGGCCCCCCGGGCCAATGAGCAGTTCTTC
CDR3 protein: CASRGAPRANEQFF

J gene: TRBJ1-5
clone size: NA
D gene: TRBD1
V gene: TRBV19
CDR3 DNA: TGTGCCAGTAGTTCTGCTACAGGGGGGGTACAGCCCCAGCATTTT
CDR3 protein: CASSSATGGVQPQHF

J gene: TRBJ2-2
clone size: once
D gene: TRBD2
V gene: TRBV19
CDR3 DNA: TGTGCCAGTAGTAGAGGGACTAGCGGGAGAATAGCCGGGGAGCTGTTTTTT
CDR3 protein: CASSRGTSGRIAGELFF

J gene: TRBJ2-1
clone size: NA
D gene: TRBD2
V gene: TRBV7-6
CDR3 DNA: TGTGCCAGCAGCTTTTTCACTAGCGGGGGTCAGGGTACTGAGCAGTTCTTC
CDR3 protein: CASSFFTSGGQGTEQFF

J gene: TRBJ1-2
clone size: NA
D gene: TRBD1
V gene: TRBV2
CDR3 DNA: TGTGCCAGCAGTCTACAAACTTCGGGACAGGAAATCTATGGCTACACCTTC
CDR3 protein: CASSLQTSGQEIYGYTF

J gene: TRBJ1-1
clone size: once
D gene: NA
V gene: TRBV5-6
CDR3 DNA: TGTGCCAGCAGCTTTTATGGGGGAACTGAAGCTTTCTTT
CDR3 protein: CASSFYGGTEAFF

J gene: TRBJ1-1
clone size: few
D gene: NA
V gene: TRBV7-9
CDR3 DNA: TGTGCCAGCAGCTGGACAGAGAACACTGAAGCTTTCTTT
CDR3 protein: CASSWTENTEAFF

J gene: TRBJ2-6
clone size: NA
D gene: NA
V gene: TRBV4-1
CDR3 DNA: TGCGCCAGCAGCCCGACGACTGTCGTCTCTGGGGCCAACGTCCTGACTTTC
CDR3 protein: CASSPTTVVSGANVLTF

J gene: TRBJ2-6
clone size: NA
D gene: NA
V gene: TRBV30
CDR3 DNA: TGTGCCTGGAGTGTACTGGGGACCTCTGGGGCCAACGTCCTGACTTTC
CDR3 protein: CAWSVLGTSGANVLTF

J gene: TRBJ2-3
clone size: NA
D gene: TRBD2
V gene: TRBV4-3
CDR3 DNA: TGCGCCAGCAGCCAAGATACGTCGGGAGGGGGTAGGGCTACGCAGTATTTT
CDR3 protein: CASSQDTSGGGRATQYF

J gene: TRBJ1-1
clone size: NA
D gene: NA
V gene: TRBV5-1
CDR3 DNA: TGCGCCAGCAGCTACGCGGTAGCCTTTGACATGAACACTGAAGCTTTCTTT
CDR3 protein: CASSYAVAFDMNTEAFF

J gene: TRBJ2-1
clone size: NA
D gene: NA
V gene: TRBV11-3
CDR3 DNA: TGTGCCAGCAGCCCGGGGAGAGGGGGGTACAATGAGCAGTTCTTC
CDR3 protein: CASSPGRGGYNEQFF

J gene: TRBJ1-3
clone size: few
D gene: NA
V gene: TRBV11-2
CDR3 DNA: TGTGCCAGTACAGCCAACTCTGGAAACACCATATATTTT
CDR3 protein: CASTANSGNTIYF

J gene: TRBJ2-1
clone size: NA
D gene: NA
V gene: TRBV9
CDR3 DNA: TGTGCCAGCAGCGTGGACGTCAACAATGAGCAGTTCTTC
CDR3 protein: CASSVDVNNEQFF

J gene: TRBJ1-1
clone size: NA
D gene: TRBD1
V gene: TRBV6-5
CDR3 DNA: TGTGCCTCCCTTAGGGAGGGGGCCACTGAAGCTTTCTTT
CDR3 protein: CASLREGATEAFF

J gene: TRBJ2-7
clone size: NA
D gene: TRBD1
V gene: TRBV14
CDR3 DNA: TGTGCCAGCAGCACTCGACAGGGGAGTCGTTACGAGCAGTACTTC
CDR3 protein: CASSTRQGSRYEQYF

J gene: TRBJ1-1
clone size: few
D gene: NA
V gene: TRBV12-5
CDR3 DNA: TGTGCTAGTGGTTTGGTTCTCCAGGGAGGTCATGAAGCTTTCTTT
CDR3 protein: CASGLVLQGGHEAFF

J gene: TRBJ1-2
clone size: NA
D gene: NA
V gene: TRBV25-1
CDR3 DNA: TGTGCCACCTGGGACGGGGCTATTAGCTATGGCTACACCTTC
CDR3 protein: CATWDGAISYGYTF

J gene: TRBJ1-2
clone size: NA
D gene: NA
V gene: TRBV5-4
CDR3 DNA: TGTGCCAGCAGCTTGGGGCAGGGGTTGGATGGCTACACCTTC
CDR3 protein: CASSLGQGLDGYTF

J gene: TRBJ2-7
clone size: NA
D gene: TRBD1
V gene: TRBV30
CDR3 DNA: TGTGCCTGCGAGCGACAGGGAAGGTCCTACGAGCAGTACTTC
CDR3 protein: CACERQGRSYEQYF

J gene: TRBJ2-7
clone size: few
D gene: TRBD1
V gene: TRBV27
CDR3 DNA: TGTGCCAGCCAGCCGGGACAGGGGTCCTACGAGCAGTACTTC
CDR3 protein: CASQPGQGSYEQYF

J gene: TRBJ2-7
clone size: NA
D gene: NA
V gene: TRBV19
CDR3 DNA: TGTGCCAGTAGTTCCAAGACATGGGGTTCCTACGAGCAGTACTTC
CDR3 protein: CASSSKTWGSYEQYF

J gene: TRBJ2-7
clone size: few
D gene: TRBD2
V gene: TRBV7-2
CDR3 DNA: TGTGCCAGCACCTCGGGACTAGCGGGCTCCTACGAGCAGTACTTC
CDR3 protein: CASTSGLAGSYEQYF

J gene: TRBJ2-7
clone size: NA
D gene: TRBD1
V gene: TRBV6-6
CDR3 DNA: TGTGCCAGCACCCTGGACAGGGGCGAGCAGTACTTC
CDR3 protein: CASTLDRGEQYF

J gene: TRBJ2-1
clone size: NA
D gene: TRBD2
V gene: TRBV7-9
CDR3 DNA: TGTGCCAGCAGCCCAGAGGGACTAGCGGCCTACAATGAGCAGTTCTTC
CDR3 protein: CASSPEGLAAYNEQFF

J gene: TRBJ2-3
clone size: once
D gene: TRBD2
V gene: TRBV6-5
CDR3 DNA: TGTGCCAGCTCCTCACGCGGGGGGGCATCAGATACGCAGTATTTT
CDR3 protein: CASSSRGGASDTQYF

J gene: TRBJ1-5
clone size: NA
D gene: NA
V gene: TRBV7-2
CDR3 DNA: TGTGCCAGCAGCTCCGACAGTGGCGGCAATCAGCCCCAGCATTTT
CDR3 protein: CASSSDSGGNQPQHF

J gene: TRBJ1-2
clone size: NA
D gene: TRBD1
V gene: TRBV9
CDR3 DNA: TGTGCCAGCAGCCCGGACAGGGGAGGCTACACCTTC
CDR3 protein: CASSPDRGGYTF

J gene: TRBJ2-7
clone size: once
D gene: NA
V gene: TRBV30
CDR3 DNA: TGTGCCTGGAGTCCTCCAACCTACGAGCAGTACTTC
CDR3 protein: CAWSPPTYEQYF

J gene: TRBJ1-1
clone size: NA
D gene: NA
V gene: TRBV9
CDR3 DNA: TGTGCCAGCAGCTATACGGGGGATACTGAAGCTTTCTTT
CDR3 protein: CASSYTGDTEAFF

J gene: TRBJ2-5
clone size: NA
D gene: NA
V gene: TRBV25-1
CDR3 DNA: TGTGCCAGCAGTGACGCAGAGACCCAGTACTTC
CDR3 protein: CASSDAETQYF

J gene: TRBJ1-2
clone size: NA
D gene: NA
V gene: TRBV14
CDR3 DNA: TGTGCCAGCAGCCAATGGCGGCCGCCGATAGGCTACACCTTC
CDR3 protein: CASSQWRPPIGYTF

J gene: TRBJ1-5
clone size: NA
D gene: NA
V gene: TRBV2
CDR3 DNA: TGTGCCAGCAGTGCCCTCTGGGACGGTAGCAATCAGCCCCAGCATTTT
CDR3 protein: CASSALWDGSNQPQHF